Shown below are 9 T cell receptor beta chains from a single sample sequenced in a study of control samples from healthy donors and cancer patients. The assay was immunoSEQ multiplex PCR, and TCRdb's table has in-frame clones only and misses some. The sample records about 58,000 clones, about 95% being singletons. Material for sequencing was blood. The receptors shown here come from a man aged 30-40 years in good health.

The table lists this clone with a few counts. This chain joins TRBV2 and TRBJ2-1; possible D gene TRBD2, 5 bases. Per the germline V gene, CDR1 is SNHLY and CDR2 is FYNNEI. The CDR3 loop spans 15 amino acids. Deletions cut 3 bases from V and 10 bases from J, with 19 bases between. The CDR3 DNA reads as TGTGCCAGCAGTGAGGGTAGCATCGCACCGGGGGAGCAGTTCTTC. This gives the protein CASSEGSIAPGEQFF. Full variable domain (remainder filled in from reference TRBV2 and TRBJ2-1): EPEVTQTPSHQVTQMGQEVILRCVPISNHLYFYWYRQILGQKVEFLVSFYNNEISEKSEIFDDQFSVERPDGSNFTLKIRSTKLEDSAMYFCASSEGSIAPGEQFFGPGTRLTVL.

The sample holds one count of this clone. J is TRBJ1-5 and V is TRBV27, with a possible D match to TRBD1 (6 bases). Trimming took 4 bases from V and 0 from J, leaving 7 bases between them. CDR3 size: 14 residues. Germline lookup yields CDR1 MNHEY and CDR2 SMNVEV (reference sequence). The chain's CDR3 is CASSSQGSNQPQHF. In DNA, the CDR3 is TGTGCCAGCAGTTCACAGGGTAGCAATCAGCCCCAGCATTTT.

In this sample, this clone turned up once. The V call is TRBV15, the J call TRBJ2-7; D may correspond to TRBD1 or TRBD2 (5 bases each). V was pared by 3 bases and J by 3 bases, with 15 bases between. The CDR3 is made up of 15 amino acids. Germline V gene sequence: CDR1 LNHNV, CDR2 YYDKDF (reference sequence). The DNA for the CDR3 is TGTGCCACCAGCAGGGACACGGGACCACACTACGAGCAGTACTTC. As protein: CATSRDTGPHYEQYF.

The V and J genes are TRBV7-3 and TRBJ2-3, with 9 bases aligning to TRBD2. The CDR3 is 16 amino acids. With V trimmed by 1 base and J by 4 bases, 6 bases remained unmatched. Germline lookup yields CDR1 SGHTA and CDR2 FQGTGA. CDR3 bases: TGTGCCAGCAGCTTAAGGGTAGCGGGAGTATCAGATACGCAGTATTTT. Translated: CASSLRVAGVSDTQYF. Based on the CDR3 plus reference TRBV7-3 and TRBJ2-3, the full variable domain is GAGVSQTPSNKVTEKGKYVELRCDPISGHTALYWYRQSLGQGPEFLIYFQGTGAADDSGLPNDRFFAVRPEGSVSTLKIQRTERGDSAVYLCASSLRVAGVSDTQYFGPGTRLTVL.

J is TRBJ2-3 and V is TRBV18; D is undetermined. The CDR3 extends over 14 amino acids. Germline V gives CDR1 KGHSH, CDR2 LQKENI. V was pared by 0 bases and J by 3 bases, with 7 bases between. The CDR3 reads CASSPPSLTDTQYF. The CDR3, as DNA: TGTGCCAGCTCACCACCGAGCCTTACAGATACGCAGTATTTT.

V gene TRBV28 combines with J gene TRBJ1-2, with D possibly matching TRBD1 (5 bases). The CDR3 contains 13 residues. Germline assignment: CDR1 MDHEN and CDR2 SYDVKM. Trimming took off 10 bases at V and 1 base at J, with 13 bases between the two ends. CDR3 in amino acids: CATGTGDNYGYTF. The DNA of the CDR3 is TGTGCCACCGGGACGGGCGATAACTATGGCTACACCTTC.

J is TRBJ2-2 and V is TRBV5-1, with 8 bases aligning to TRBD1. The CDR3 runs to 16 residues. V lost 4 bases, J lost 5 bases, and 10 bases stayed unmatched. The germline gives CDR1 SGHRS, CDR2 YFSETQ. CDR3 residues: CASSLLAGGYTGELFF. In DNA form, the CDR3 reads TGCGCCAGCAGCCTCCTGGCAGGGGGCTATACCGGGGAGCTGTTTTTT.

This clone appeared a single time. The chain is built from TRBV9 and TRBJ2-3, with 8 bases aligning to TRBD2. CDR1 is SGDLS and CDR2 is YYNGEE in the germline V gene. The CDR3 covers 16 residues. V shed 7 bases and J 5 bases; nucleotides not matched to a gene: 15. For the CDR3, the DNA is TGTGCCAGCTGTTCGTCCCTGGGTAGCGGGGAAGATACGCAGTATTTT. Translating gives CASCSSLGSGEDTQYF.

The DNA of the CDR3 is TGTGCCAGCAGTCGGGGCATTGGGGCTACAACAGGTGACTATGGCTACACCTTC. It yields the protein CASSRGIGATTGDYGYTF. This chain links TRBV6-6 with TRBJ1-2, with a weak D call TRBD1 (5 bases). Germline CDR1 and CDR2: MNHNY and SVGAGI (reference sequence). The CDR3 is 18 residues long. V was clipped by 5 bases and J by 3 bases, with 25 bases between them.